The rows below give T cell receptor beta chains drawn from one sample of a study of blood T cell repertoires in COVID-19. Repertoires were generated with immunoSEQ multiplex PCR, while TCRdb's copy carries only in-frame clones and drops some. This sample has approximately 150,000 clones, with 84% found just once. Source material: peripheral blood. The receptors here all came from a human donor in a cohort sampled during active COVID-19. CDR3s leave out the opening cysteine and the closing phenylalanine or tryptophan.

TRBV29-1	TRBJ1-5	SVGGDSQPQH
TRBV7-9	TRBJ2-5	ASSAQSGTGTY
TRBV28	TRBJ1-1	ASSFVGQAF
TRBV5-3	TRBJ1-2	ARSSTGPFLCYGYT
TRBV19	TRBJ2-4	ASSRGLQGALAKNIQY
TRBV5-1	TRBJ2-1	ASSTTGTSGRIGSF
TRBV7-2	TRBJ1-4	ASSLDRGRIEKLF
TRBV6-6	TRBJ2-1	ASSRFLGSSSYNEQF
TRBV5-1	TRBJ2-2	ASSSGGQNTGELF
TRBV24-1	TRBJ2-3	ATSDSRDSTDTQY
TRBV18	TRBJ2-5	ASSPRGGLAELETQY
TRBV19	TRBJ2-3	ASSGLAGTDTQY
TRBV19	TRBJ2-5	ASSIWGGDQETQY
TRBV10-3	TRBJ1-4	AISKRDTGEKLF
TRBV19	TRBJ1-1	ASSNLGQAVYKNTEAF
TRBV4-1	TRBJ2-1	ASSQDRRGQTSYNEQF
TRBV15	TRBJ2-4	ATSRRGETRSKNIQY
TRBV28	TRBJ2-1	ASSSTGGEQF
TRBV4-1	TRBJ1-2	ASSQDPTGTYGYT
TRBV28	TRBJ2-1	ASTSPEDYPYNEQF
TRBV6-1	TRBJ2-3	ASSEYPRVAGLGDTQY
TRBV20-1	TRBJ1-2	SASFPSTDARSPEGYT
TRBV29-1	TRBJ1-1	SVVQSRTEAF
TRBV19	TRBJ2-1	ASSIGGSYGKNEQF
TRBV14	TRBJ2-1	ASSQVAGLAVYEQF
TRBV3-1/TRBV3-2	TRBJ2-3	ASSRDYLTDTQY